This TCR beta chain was recovered during a study of early T cells in non-severe SARS-CoV-2 infection. Study-wide context: It was bulk RNA from unsorted whole blood that was sequenced, and the chains were unpaired. Points from the study as a whole: Comparison of clonotypes with VDJdb favored anti-spike CD8 responses while missing private and CD4 specificities.

Individual cDNA molecules each received unique molecular identifiers attached to them. TCRdb re-derived calls from the 5' RACE reads in MiXCR, one entry per CDR3 protein. The top ten clones hold about 3.3% of a sample with some 60,000 distinct CDR3 sequences, about 8.4% of them seen once. Comments on this clonotype: The antigen is unknown.

Germline V CDR1 and CDR2: KGHDR, SFDVKD. This CDR3 is 13 amino acids long. Between the trimmed V and J ends, which lost 4 bases and 9 bases, there was a span of 9 bases. This chain joins TRBV24-1 and TRBJ1-6; D gene unclear. The TCR comes from an adult who was a healthcare worker with PCR-confirmed SARS-CoV-2 infection or an uninfected control (not recorded which). Sequenced material: whole blood. CDR3 protein: CATSESRRSPLHF. As DNA, the CDR3 is TGTGCCACCAGTGAGTCGAGACGTTCACCCCTCCACTTT.